This is a list of T cell receptor beta chains from one sample in a study of OX40 agonist ivuxolimab in advanced cancers. Measured with immunoSEQ multiplex PCR; TCRdb has only the in-frame clones, and not every one. The sample has about 82,000 clones, roughly 83% seen once. Here the sequenced sample was CD4+ or CD8+ T cells sorted from blood, taken in a trial of the OX40 agonist ivuxolimab. The receptors were gathered from an adult with an advanced solid tumor such as melanoma, head and neck, liver or kidney cancer. Each CDR3 is given with its conserved first and last residue. Each record gives: V gene, D gene, clone size, J gene, CDR3 protein, CDR3 DNA. A D gene is named only where the DNA matches it firmly. Size tells how often a clone was seen (once, few, many) or the class of an expanded clone, and some rows leave it out.

TRBV6-1,.,.,TRBJ1-1,CASLDRRGAGTEAFF,TGTGCCAGCTTAGATCGTCGGGGCGCGGGCACTGAAGCTTTCTTT
TRBV12-5,TRBD1,.,TRBJ2-3,CASGLGTGSTDTQYF,TGTGCTAGTGGTTTGGGGACAGGGAGCACAGATACGCAGTATTTT
TRBV5-4,.,.,TRBJ1-6,CASRAAGGYNSPLHF,TGTGCCAGCAGGGCGGCGGGGGGCTATAATTCACCCCTCCACTTT
TRBV18,TRBD1,.,TRBJ1-2,CASSGDSQYGYTF,TGTGCCAGCTCTGGGGACAGCCAATATGGCTACACCTTC
TRBV5-1,.,.,TRBJ1-1,CASGDSGSLSTEAFF,TGCGCCAGCGGGGACTCAGGATCCTTGAGCACTGAAGCTTTCTTT
TRBV6-5,.,.,TRBJ1-5,CASSYSTDQPQHF,TGTGCCAGCAGTTACTCGACGGATCAGCCCCAGCATTTT
TRBV5-1,.,.,TRBJ1-2,CASTRGGDSNYGYTF,TGCGCCAGCACCCGAGGGGGAGACTCTAACTATGGCTACACCTTC
TRBV23-1,.,.,TRBJ2-5,CASSHPVWQYF,TGCGCCAGCAGTCACCCGGTCTGGCAGTACTTC
TRBV6-5,.,.,TRBJ2-4,CASSSGAGTNIQYF,TGTGCCAGCAGTTCCGGGGCAGGGACCAACATTCAGTACTTC
TRBV7-2,TRBD2,.,TRBJ2-3,CASSPGLAGDTQYF,TGTGCCAGCAGCCCAGGACTAGCAGGAGATACGCAGTATTTT
TRBV2,.,.,TRBJ1-1,CASSGPGKRRTEAFF,TGTGCCAGCAGTGGCCCGGGGAAGAGGAGAACTGAAGCTTTCTTT
TRBV5-4,.,once,TRBJ1-1,CASGTGNAGTEAFF,TGTGCCAGCGGAACAGGGAACGCGGGCACTGAAGCTTTCTTT
TRBV19,.,.,TRBJ1-1,CASVPGDLNTEAFF,TGTGCCAGCGTCCCAGGGGATTTAAACACTGAAGCTTTCTTT
TRBV4-3,.,.,TRBJ1-3,CASSQDQYSGNTIYF,TGCGCCAGCAGCCAAGACCAGTACTCTGGAAACACCATATATTTT
TRBV30,TRBD2,.,TRBJ2-5,CAWAGGQETQYF,TGTGCCTGGGCCGGGGGGCAAGAGACCCAGTACTTC
TRBV10-3,.,.,TRBJ1-2,CAIRAETDPYGYTF,TGTGCCATCAGAGCAGAGACAGATCCCTATGGCTACACCTTC
TRBV7-2,.,once,TRBJ1-2,CASSLITGVYTF,TGTGCCAGCAGCTTAATAACGGGGGTCTACACCTTC
TRBV27,.,few,TRBJ2-1,CASSLNSLYNEQFF,TGTGCCAGCAGTTTGAACAGCCTATACAATGAGCAGTTCTTC
TRBV4-1,TRBD2,.,TRBJ2-3,CASSHSIAGVSTDTQYF,TGCGCCAGCAGCCACTCCATAGCGGGGGTTAGCACAGATACGCAGTATTTT
TRBV4-3,.,few,TRBJ2-2,CASSQVRGGLNTGELFF,TGCGCCAGCAGCCAAGTGAGGGGGGGCCTGAACACCGGGGAGCTGTTTTTT
TRBV29-1,.,.,TRBJ2-6,CSVSTGTGANVLTF,TGCAGCGTTAGTACAGGTACCGGGGCCAACGTCCTGACTTTC
TRBV9,.,.,TRBJ1-6,CASSAGPQPSSSYNSPLHF,TGTGCCAGCAGCGCCGGACCACAACCATCAAGCTCCTATAATTCACCCCTCCACTTT
TRBV5-1,.,.,TRBJ2-3,CASSLLEPTETQYF,TGCGCCAGCAGCCTCCTTGAGCCTACGGAAACGCAGTATTTT
TRBV5-8,.,.,TRBJ2-3,CASSAGASTDTQYF,TGTGCCAGCAGCGCGGGGGCTAGCACAGATACGCAGTATTTT
TRBV12-5,TRBD2,.,TRBJ2-3,CASGLDQSERGGWDTQYF,TGTGCTAGTGGTTTGGACCAGAGTGAGCGGGGGGGCTGGGATACGCAGTATTTT
TRBV7-9,TRBD2,.,TRBJ2-2,CASSFGGLTGELFF,TGTGCCAGCAGCTTCGGGGGGTTGACCGGGGAGCTGTTTTTT
TRBV5-7,TRBD1,.,TRBJ2-2,CASSSVWDRNTGELFF,TGTGCCAGCAGCTCGGTATGGGACAGGAACACCGGGGAGCTGTTTTTT
TRBV7-6,.,.,TRBJ2-3,CASSENENTQYF,TGTGCCAGCAGCGAAAACGAGAATACGCAGTATTTT
TRBV5-3,.,few,TRBJ1-5,CARRHRGQPQHF,TGTGCCAGAAGACACCGGGGGCAGCCCCAGCATTTT
TRBV2,.,.,TRBJ2-7,CASSEVGIDYEQYF,TGTGCCAGCAGTGAAGTAGGGATAGACTACGAGCAGTACTTC
TRBV30,TRBD2,.,TRBJ2-7,CAWSVTSGSYEQYF,TGTGCCTGGAGTGTAACTAGCGGTTCCTACGAGCAGTACTTC
TRBV11-2,TRBD2,.,TRBJ2-2,CASSPLSGGLGGELFF,TGTGCCAGCAGCCCGCTTAGCGGGGGTTTGGGCGGGGAGCTGTTTTTT
TRBV18,.,.,TRBJ2-5,CASSPPFSLQETQYF,TGTGCCAGCTCACCACCGTTCAGTCTGCAAGAGACCCAGTACTTC
TRBV7-2,TRBD2,.,TRBJ2-3,CASSWKGGAGGTDTQYF,TGTGCCAGCAGCTGGAAAGGTGGGGCGGGGGGAACAGATACGCAGTATTTT
TRBV10-3,TRBD2,.,TRBJ2-5,CAIKRTSGEETQYF,TGTGCCATCAAGCGGACTAGCGGGGAAGAGACCCAGTACTTC
TRBV5-1,.,.,TRBJ2-7,CASSSHGDLEQYF,TGCGCCAGCAGCTCGCACGGGGATCTCGAGCAGTACTTC
TRBV2,TRBD2,.,TRBJ2-5,CASSVGGTLETQYF,TGTGCCAGCAGTGTGGGGGGGACGCTAGAGACCCAGTACTTC
TRBV4-3,.,.,TRBJ1-4,CASSRQQGEKLFF,TGCGCCAGCAGCAGACAACAGGGAGAAAAACTGTTTTTT
TRBV7-9,.,.,TRBJ2-7,CASSLNTYEQYF,TGTGCCAGCAGCTTGAATACCTACGAGCAGTACTTC
TRBV7-2,.,.,TRBJ1-1,CASSSGPSLVAEAFF,TGTGCCAGCAGCTCGGGTCCCAGTCTGGTAGCTGAAGCTTTCTTT
TRBV5-4,.,.,TRBJ1-5,CASSPGAGGNQPQHF,TGTGCCAGCAGCCCAGGGGCCGGGGGCAATCAGCCCCAGCATTTT
TRBV6-1,TRBD1,.,TRBJ1-1,CASTRTGGTEAFF,TGTGCCAGCACCAGGACAGGGGGCACTGAAGCTTTCTTT
TRBV12-5,.,.,TRBJ2-3,CASGPRLNTQYF,TGTGCTAGTGGTCCGCGTTTGAATACGCAGTATTTT
TRBV19,TRBD1,once,TRBJ1-2,CASSRGQGDGNYGYTF,TGTGCCAGTAGTCGCGGACAGGGGGACGGAAACTATGGCTACACCTTC
TRBV30,TRBD1,.,TRBJ1-6,CAWDRAASPLHF,TGTGCCTGGGACAGGGCAGCGTCACCCCTCCACTTT
TRBV27,.,once,TRBJ2-4,CASSLRDKAKNIQYF,TGTGCCAGCAGTTTACGGGACAAGGCCAAAAACATTCAGTACTTC
TRBV30,TRBD1,once,TRBJ2-5,CAWETGAETQYF,TGTGCCTGGGAGACAGGGGCAGAGACCCAGTACTTC
TRBV7-8,.,once,TRBJ1-3,CASSLGARDSGNTIYF,TGTGCCAGCAGCTTAGGGGCCCGGGATTCTGGAAACACCATATATTTT
TRBV7-8,TRBD2,.,TRBJ2-5,CASSPRTSGGQETQYF,TGTGCCAGCAGCCCAAGGACTAGCGGGGGCCAAGAGACCCAGTACTTC
TRBV19,.,.,TRBJ2-6,CASRDSQFSGANVLTF,TGTGCCAGTAGGGACAGCCAATTCTCTGGGGCCAACGTCCTGACTTTC